One sample yielded the 31 T cell receptor beta chains listed below, sequenced in a study of CD8 T cells in ankylosing spondylitis. TCRdb re-called the 5' RACE reads with MiXCR, one entry per CDR3 protein. The sample includes around 130,000 distinct CDR3 sequences, roughly 15% of them seen just once. Antigen specificity for these receptors is unknown. Study-level results: A TCR beta motif made of fewer than 10 highly homologous variants seemed typical of ankylosing spondylitis blood.

The material sequenced was blood, either unsorted or a sorted T cell fraction (not recorded which). The receptors shown here come from a male donor with ankylosing spondylitis.

This clonotype showed up just a few times. The chain employs TRBV2 and TRBJ2-2, with 11 bases fitting TRBD2. Germline assignment: CDR1 SNHLY and CDR2 FYNNEI. The CDR3 is made up of 12 amino acids. CDR3 region: CTLAGVTGELFF. For the CDR3, the DNA is TGTACACTAGCGGGGGTCACCGGGGAGCTGTTTTTT. Based on the CDR3 plus reference TRBV2 and TRBJ2-2, the full variable domain is EPEVTQTPSHQVTQMGQEVILRCVPISNHLYFYWYRQILGQKVEFLVSFYNNEISEKSEIFDDQFSVERPDGSNFTLKIRSTKLEDSAMYFCTLAGVTGELFFGEGSRLTVL.

This clonotype was seen more than once but under ten times. This sequence joins TRBV4-3 and TRBJ2-7; 7 bases are shared with TRBD2. V was pared by 4 bases and J by 2 bases, with 8 bases of the junction left unmatched. Germline V gene lookup returns CDR1 LGHNA and CDR2 YSLEER. The CDR3 totals 15 residues. CDR3 protein: CASSPRTSFPYEQYF. CDR3 DNA: TGCGCCAGCAGCCCGCGGACTAGTTTTCCCTACGAGCAGTACTTC.

This clonotype came up many times. This sequence joins TRBV6-5 and TRBJ2-2; 8 nucleotides align to TRBD2. The V segment lost 0 bases and the J segment 4 bases; nucleotides outside the gene matches: 7. Germline CDR1 reads MNHEY; CDR2 reads SVGAGI. The CDR3 totals 17 residues. The CDR3, as DNA: TGTGCCAGCAGTTACTCTACTAGCGGAGGCCCCACCGGGGAGCTGTTTTTT. Translated: CASSYSTSGGPTGELFF.

This clonotype was recorded a few times. The gene calls are TRBV9 and TRBJ2-7; 7 positions match TRBD2. Germline-derived CDR1 and CDR2 are SGDLS and YYNGEE. CDR3 length: 15 amino acids. J was trimmed by 1 base and V by 4 bases; bases with no gene match: 8. CDR3 sequence (DNA): TGTGCCAGCAGCCCTACTAGCGCCCCGTCCTACGAGCAGTACTTC. Amino acid sequence: CASSPTSAPSYEQYF.

This clonotype was seen a handful of times. For the CDR3, the DNA is TGTGCCAGCAGTTTCCGGAATGAGCAGTTCTTC. Translated, it gives CASSFRNEQFF. The V call is TRBV27, the J call TRBJ2-1; D not resolved. The germline gives CDR1 MNHEY, CDR2 SMNVEV (reference sequence). V was trimmed by 3 bases and J by 7 bases, leaving 4 bases between them. The CDR3 loop spans 11 amino acids.

This clonotype appeared a few times. The chain uses TRBV20-1 and TRBJ2-7; D remains ambiguous. The V and J ends lost 6 bases and 0 bases respectively, with 6 bases between them. The CDR3 is 11 residues long. CDR1 is DFQATT and CDR2 is SNEGSKA in the germline V gene (reference sequence). The CDR3 is CSAADSYEQYF. CDR3 bases: TGCAGTGCGGCGGACTCCTACGAGCAGTACTTC.

This clonotype was seen a handful of times. The chain links TRBV6-4 to TRBJ1-1; D is undetermined. CDR1 and CDR2 from the germline V gene are MRHNA and SNTAGT. This CDR3 region has 13 residues. Trimming left V 6 bases short and J 0 bases short, with 8 bases between. The CDR3 sequence is CASRQSLNTEAFF. In DNA, the CDR3 is TGTGCCAGCAGGCAGAGTCTGAACACTGAAGCTTTCTTT.

This rearrangement joins TRBV27 to TRBJ2-7, with D maybe TRBD2 (5 bases). The CDR3 has 13 residues. The germline gives CDR1 MNHEY, CDR2 SMNVEV (reference sequence). Trimming removed 6 bases at V and 4 bases at J, with 13 bases between. This chain's CDR3 is CASRAGSLYEQYF. Here the CDR3 DNA reads TGTGCCAGCAGGGCTGGGAGCCTATACGAGCAGTACTTC.

The genes are TRBV6-1 and TRBJ2-7; perhaps TRBD2 as D (6 bases). In germline, CDR1 is MNHNS, CDR2 SASEGT. This CDR3 region has 16 residues. V dropped 5 bases and J dropped 0 bases, with 17 bases sitting between them. In DNA form, the CDR3 reads TGTGCCAGCAGTCCAGCTCCGGGGGACCGCTCCTACGAGCAGTACTTC. Its protein is CASSPAPGDRSYEQYF.

This clonotype was recorded a few times. The chain joins TRBV29-1 to TRBJ2-7; the D gene is possibly TRBD2 (6 bases). This CDR3 has 15 amino acids. Germline loops: CDR1 SQVTM, CDR2 ANQGSEA. V lost 7 bases, J lost 1 base, and 20 bases lay in between. The CDR3 DNA sequence: TGCAGCGCTACCAAGAGCGGGTCCTGGTCCTACGAGCAGTACTTC. It is translated as CSATKSGSWSYEQYF.

The chain employs TRBV13 and TRBJ2-1; no definite D call. Germline V gene lookup returns CDR1 PRHDT and CDR2 FYEKMQ (reference sequence). The CDR3 spans 15 residues. The ends were cut back, 1 base at V and 0 bases at J, with 7 bases in the middle. CDR3 sequence (DNA): TGTGCCAGCAGCTTAGACAAGAGCTCCTACAATGAGCAGTTCTTC. Translation: CASSLDKSSYNEQFF. The entire variable domain, with the rest obtained from reference TRBV13 and TRBJ2-1, is as follows: AAGVIQSPRHLIKEKRETATLKCYPIPRHDTVYWYQQGPGQDPQFLISFYEKMQSDKGSIPDRFSAQQFSDYHSELNMSSLELGDSALYFCASSLDKSSYNEQFFGPGTRLTVL.

Notes on this clonotype: A much larger clone sits a single nucleotide away, making a read error possible. The CDR3 sequence is CASSLDNSYEQYF. The CDR3 DNA sequence: TGTGCCAGCAGTTTAGACAACTCCTACGAGCAGTACTTC. This chain connects TRBV28 to TRBJ2-7, with D hard to call. The ends were cut back, 2 bases at V and 0 bases at J, with 5 bases in the middle. The germline gives CDR1 MDHEN, CDR2 SYDVKM. The CDR3 spans 13 residues. The whole variable domain, filled in from reference TRBV28 and TRBJ2-7, reads DVKVTQSSRYLVKRTGEKVFLECVQDMDHENMFWYRQDPGLGLRLIYFSYDVKMKEKGDIPEGYSVSREKKERFSLILESASTNQTSMYLCASSLDNSYEQYFGPGTRLTVT.

This clonotype was counted between two and nine times. The chain links TRBV7-3 to TRBJ2-3, with D hard to call. Between the trimmed V and J ends, which lost 7 bases and 2 bases, there was a span of 10 bases. CDR1 is SGHTA, CDR2 FQGTGA, per germline. The CDR3 loop spans 13 amino acids. The CDR3 DNA sequence: TGTGCCAGCATTGACTCATTCACAGATACGCAGTATTTT. Its translation is CASIDSFTDTQYF. Supplemented by reference TRBV7-3 and TRBJ2-3, the full variable domain reads GAGVSQTPSNKVTEKGKYVELRCDPISGHTALYWYRQSLGQGPEFLIYFQGTGAADDSGLPNDRFFAVRPEGSVSTLKIQRTERGDSAVYLCASIDSFTDTQYFGPGTRLTVL.

This clonotype was counted a few times. The chain links TRBV15 to TRBJ2-1, with D tentatively TRBD1 or TRBD2 (5 bases each). The CDR3 runs to 13 residues. V was trimmed by 3 bases and J by 7 bases, leaving 10 bases between them. CDR1 is LNHNV, CDR2 YYDKDF, per germline (reference sequence). CDR3 coding DNA: TGTGCCACCAGCAGCGGGACGGGAAATGAGCAGTTCTTC. Residues: CATSSGTGNEQFF.

The chain links TRBV7-2 to TRBJ2-5; D is undetermined. The CDR3 is 14 amino acids. Germline CDR1 SGHTA, CDR2 FQGNSA. With 1 base removed from V and 0 bases from J, the gap between germline ends came to 6 bases. CDR3 residues: CASSLGSDQETQYF. CDR3 sequence (DNA): TGTGCCAGCAGCTTAGGGTCTGACCAAGAGACCCAGTACTTC. Using reference TRBV7-2 and TRBJ2-5 for the parts outside the CDR3, the full variable domain is GAGVSQSPSNKVTEKGKDVELRCDPISGHTALYWYRQSLGQGLEFLIYFQGNSAPDKSGLPSDRFSAERTGGSVSTLTIQRTQQEDSAVYLCASSLGSDQETQYFGPGTRLLVL.

The V gene is TRBV7-9, the J gene TRBJ1-4; 7 nucleotides match TRBD1. V was clipped by 5 bases and J by 13 bases; unmatched bases: 19. Germline CDR1 and CDR2: SEHNR and FQNEAQ (reference sequence). The CDR3 has 16 residues. In DNA, the CDR3 is TGTGCCAGCAGCCACCCCATTCAGGGGGACGGAAGTAGACTGTTTTTT. This gives the protein CASSHPIQGDGSRLFF.

V and J are TRBV28 and TRBJ2-5; a possible D gene is TRBD2 (5 bases). The CDR3 loop spans 16 amino acids. V lost 4 bases to trimming and J lost 5 bases, with 20 bases between them. Germline CDR1 is MDHEN and CDR2 is SYDVKM. The CDR3 nucleotides read TGTGCCAGCAGTTCCACATCGGGATGGATCGATGAGACCCAGTACTTC. It codes for CASSSTSGWIDETQYF.

The chain employs TRBV12-3 or TRBV12-4 and TRBJ2-3, with D unclear. Trimming stripped 3 bases from V and 2 bases from J, with 6 bases between. This CDR3 spans 13 amino acids. CDR3 amino acids: CASSLAPTDTQYF. CDR3 DNA: TGTGCCAGCAGTTTGGCCCCCACAGATACGCAGTATTTT.

The V and J genes are TRBV11-2 and TRBJ2-7, with TRBD2 identical over 8 bases. Losses at the gene ends were 0 bases for V and 0 bases for J; bases not matched to a gene: 4. The CDR3 loop spans 16 amino acids. Looked up from germline, CDR1 is SGHAT and CDR2 is FQNNGV. In DNA form, the CDR3 reads TGTGCCAGCAGCTTAGATCTAAGCGGGAGCTCCTACGAGCAGTACTTC. Amino acids: CASSLDLSGSSYEQYF.

This clonotype is classed as large. The V and J genes are TRBV28 and TRBJ2-1, with TRBD2 matching over 11 bases. V dropped 3 bases and J dropped 5; count of bases not matched to a gene: 3. Looked up from germline, CDR1 is MDHEN and CDR2 is SYDVKM. The CDR3 is 15 residues long. The CDR3 loop is CASSLLAGGNNEQFF. The CDR3, as DNA: TGTGCCAGCAGTTTGTTAGCGGGAGGGAACAATGAGCAGTTCTTC.

This clonotype has only a few counts. The rearrangement links TRBV6-1 to TRBJ2-2; a possible D gene is TRBD2 (5 bases). Trimming left V 4 bases short and J 5 bases short, with 14 bases between. The CDR3 runs to 15 residues. CDR1 and CDR2 (germline): MNHNS, SASEGT. The CDR3 sequence is CASSGSGVRTGELFF. CDR3 bases: TGTGCCAGCAGTGGTTCCGGGGTCCGAACCGGGGAGCTGTTTTTT.

This clonotype was detected many times. The rearrangement joins TRBV30 to TRBJ2-7; D remains ambiguous. V gave up 2 bases and J gave up 3 bases, with 11 bases separating them. Germline V gene sequence: CDR1 GTSNPN, CDR2 SVGIG (reference sequence). The CDR3 runs 13 residues. Here the CDR3 DNA reads TGTGCCTGGAGTTTTGGCAGGAGCTACGAGCAGTACTTC. Protein product: CAWSFGRSYEQYF. The entire variable domain, with the rest obtained from reference TRBV30 and TRBJ2-7, is as follows: SQTIHQWPATLVQPVGSPLSLECTVEGTSNPNLYWYRQAAGRGLQLLFYSVGIGQISSEVPQNLSASRPQDRQFILSSKKLLLSDSGFYLCAWSFGRSYEQYFGPGTRLTVT.

This clonotype appeared a few times. The rearrangement links TRBV27 to TRBJ2-5, with TRBD1 as a possible D gene (8 bases). The CDR3 loop spans 14 amino acids. Germline V gene sequence: CDR1 MNHEY, CDR2 SMNVEV (reference sequence). V was cut by 6 bases and J by 5 bases, with 16 bases left in between. CDR3 loop: CASSSHRGGETQYF. CDR3 DNA sequence: TGTGCCAGCAGCTCCCACAGGGGGGGGGAGACCCAGTACTTC.

The chain combines TRBV6-6 with TRBJ2-1; D unclear. CDR1 and CDR2 (germline): MNHNY, SVGAGI (reference sequence). Trimming took 4 bases from V and 8 from J, leaving 6 bases between them. The CDR3 runs to 11 residues. The CDR3 DNA reads TGTGCCAGCAGTTCTTCCCATGAGCAGTTCTTC. Translated: CASSSSHEQFF.

Only a few counts were recorded for this clonotype. The chain has TRBV27 and TRBJ1-1, with 7 bases lining up with TRBD1. Germline loops: CDR1 MNHEY, CDR2 SMNVEV (reference sequence). Trimming removed 7 bases from V and 4 bases from J; junction bases left unmatched: 12. The CDR3 loop spans 15 amino acids. The CDR3 coding sequence is TGTGCCAGCATGGATCTATACAGGGGAGGCACTGAAGCTTTCTTT. Translated: CASMDLYRGGTEAFF.

There are a few counts of this clonotype. This chain links TRBV9 with TRBJ2-7; 8 bases match TRBD1. V lost 0 bases and J lost 3; bases outside the gene matches: 5. This CDR3 is 15 amino acids long. The germline V gene has CDR1 SGDLS and CDR2 YYNGEE. The CDR3 spells CASSVGGTGVYEQYF. The DNA of the CDR3 is TGTGCCAGCAGCGTAGGAGGGACAGGTGTCTACGAGCAGTACTTC. Full variable domain (rest looked up from reference TRBV9 and TRBJ2-7): DSGVTQTPKHLITATGQRVTLRCSPRSGDLSVYWYQQSLDQGLQFLIQYYNGEERAKGNILERFSAQQFPDLHSELNLSSLELGDSALYFCASSVGGTGVYEQYFGPGTRLTVT.

This clonotype was counted a few times. The rearrangement uses TRBV2 and TRBJ2-3, with D unresolved. CDR1 SNHLY and CDR2 FYNNEI come from the germline V gene. V lost 11 bases and J 2 bases, leaving 11 bases between the germline ends. CDR3 length equals 12 residues. The DNA of the CDR3 is TGTGCCCTCGGGCAGTCCACAGATACGCAGTATTTT. Protein: CALGQSTDTQYF.

The chain is built from TRBV20-1 and TRBJ2-7, with a tentative D call TRBD1 (6 bases). CDR1 DFQATT and CDR2 SNEGSKA come from the germline V gene (reference sequence). V dropped 2 bases and J dropped 0 bases, with 11 bases sitting between them. The CDR3 totals 14 residues. CDR3: CSARPGVISYEQYF. CDR3 in DNA: TGCAGTGCTAGACCAGGGGTAATCTCCTACGAGCAGTACTTC.

This clonotype has only a few counts. The chain links TRBV5-1 to TRBJ2-5; a possible D gene is TRBD2 (6 bases). This CDR3 has 16 amino acids. The V end lost 6 bases, the J end lost 5 bases, and 23 bases lay between the germline ends. The V gene's germline CDR1 is SGHRS and CDR2 YFSETQ. The CDR3 loop reads CASKHTNGDSGETQYF. CDR3 bases: TGCGCCAGCAAACATACAAACGGGGACTCCGGGGAGACCCAGTACTTC.

This clonotype was seen a few times. This chain joins TRBV4-3 and TRBJ2-1; D is uncertain. In germline, CDR1 is LGHNA, CDR2 YSLEER. This CDR3 is built from 17 residues. The V end was cut by 0 bases, the J end by 4 bases, with 16 bases between. The CDR3 sequence: CASSQDPVSPFYNEQFF. CDR3 nucleotide sequence: TGCGCCAGCAGCCAAGATCCGGTATCCCCATTTTACAATGAGCAGTTCTTC.

Only a few counts were recorded for this clonotype. The genes are TRBV14 and TRBJ1-2, with unresolved D. CDR1 SGHDN and CDR2 FVKESK come from the germline V gene. This CDR3 region has 15 residues. V was pared by 0 bases and J by 6 bases, with 14 bases between. CDR3 in amino acids: CASSQDLALSDGYTF. The CDR3 DNA is TGTGCCAGCAGCCAAGATTTAGCCCTCTCAGATGGCTACACCTTC.